The TCR beta chain described here comes from a study of PD-1 blockade in mismatch repair-deficient tumors. The CDR3 length is 13 residues. Per the germline V gene, CDR1 is MDHEN and CDR2 is SYDVKM. The V end was cut by 2 bases, the J end by 6 bases, with 11 bases between. Data came from immunoSEQ multiplex PCR; TCRdb stores just in-frame clones and leaves some out. The sample holds around 51,000 clones, around 85% seen once. The input for sequencing was peripheral blood, taken roughly 20 weeks after starting pembrolizumab. This chain connects TRBV28 to TRBJ2-7; D may be TRBD1 or TRBD2 (6 bases each). This TCR came from an adult with mismatch repair-deficient cancer. This chain's CDR3 is CASSLTRGGEQYF. The CDR3 coding sequence is TGTGCCAGCAGTTTAACCAGGGGAGGCGAGCAGTACTTC.